This T cell receptor (beta chain) comes out of a study of cytomegalovirus exposure and HLA in healthy donors. Notes on the study in general: Sequencing artifact likely explains a cluster of highly shared sequence variants.

About this clone itself: The antigen remains unidentified.

The PCR made use of 60 Vbeta and 13 Jbeta primers. Sequencing was performed with immunoSEQ multiplex PCR; in TCRdb, only in-frame clones are kept and a portion is missing. The repertoire holds about 230,000 clones, with about 83% as singletons. This CDR3 is built from 14 residues. After removal of 6 bases from V and 0 bases from J, the junction contained 2 bases not matched to a gene. CDR1 and CDR2 from the germline V gene are MNHEY and SVGAGI. Source material: PBMCs. The clonotype originates from a human donor in good health. The V gene is TRBV6-5, the J gene TRBJ2-7; 10 bases agree with TRBD2. CDR3 sequence: CASSPSGSSYEQYF. In DNA, the CDR3 is TGTGCCAGCAGCCCTAGCGGGAGCTCCTACGAGCAGTACTTC.